This is a list of T cell receptor beta chains from one sample in a study of blood T cell repertoires in COVID-19. The protocol was immunoSEQ multiplex PCR, while the TCRdb copy is restricted to in-frame clones and leaves out a portion. The sample contains hundreds of thousands of clones, 85% to 90% of which appear only once. Sequenced: peripheral blood. Receptor source: a man between 70 and 80 years old with acute or convalescent COVID-19. CDR3s include the opening cysteine and the closing phenylalanine or tryptophan. D genes are given only for firm matches. The size entry is marked missing in some rows and otherwise reads once, few, many or a size class.

j_gene,abundance,v_gene,d_gene,CDR3aa,CDR3nt
TRBJ1-2,.,TRBV14,TRBD1,CASSQDLWDRGYGYTF,TGTGCCAGCAGCCAAGATCTCTGGGACAGGGGTTATGGCTACACCTTC
TRBJ2-3,.,TRBV25-1,TRBD1,CASSEVYGTASTDTQYF,TGTGCCAGCAGTGAGGTATACGGGACAGCCAGCACAGATACGCAGTATTTT
TRBJ1-6,.,TRBV27,TRBD1,CASSPYPLLTGGTRGSPLHF,TGTGCCAGCAGTCCGTACCCACTCTTGACAGGGGGGACTAGGGGCTCACCCCTCCACTTT
TRBJ1-1,.,TRBV7-9,.,CASSLAQGTEAFF,TGTGCCAGCAGCTTAGCGCAGGGCACTGAAGCTTTCTTT
TRBJ1-5,.,TRBV7-9,TRBD1,CASSLTGGSNQPQHF,TGTGCCAGCAGCTTGACAGGGGGCAGCAATCAGCCCCAGCATTTT
TRBJ1-2,.,TRBV4-2,.,CASSQEKRSVFYGYTF,TGTGCCAGCAGCCAAGAGAAACGGTCGGTCTTCTATGGCTACACCTTC
TRBJ2-1,.,TRBV7-2,TRBD2,CASSLEVAGGINEQFF,TGTGCCAGCAGCTTAGAGGTAGCGGGAGGGATCAATGAGCAGTTCTTC
TRBJ2-7,.,TRBV13,TRBD2,CASSLEGTSGRRYEQYF,TGTGCCAGCAGCTTAGAAGGTACTAGCGGGAGAAGGTACGAGCAGTACTTC
TRBJ2-5,.,TRBV5-1,TRBD2,CASNQAGTRGETQYF,TGCGCCAGCAACCAGGCAGGGACTAGGGGAGAGACCCAGTACTTC
TRBJ1-3,.,TRBV23-1,TRBD1,CASSQSRQGSGNTIYF,TGCGCCAGCAGTCAATCGCGACAGGGTTCTGGAAACACCATATATTTT
TRBJ2-6,.,TRBV19,.,CASSIGGHTRSGANVLTF,TGTGCCAGTAGTATTGGGGGCCACACCCGCTCTGGGGCCAACGTCCTGACTTTC
TRBJ1-2,.,TRBV30,TRBD1,CAWSGDGTGNGYTF,TGTGCCTGGAGTGGAGACGGGACAGGGAATGGCTACACCTTC
TRBJ1-5,.,TRBV10-3,.,CAISESAGSNQPQHF,TGTGCCATCAGTGAGTCAGCGGGTAGCAATCAGCCCCAGCATTTT
TRBJ2-6,.,TRBV28,TRBD1,CASKSSGTGLSGANVLTF,TGTGCCAGCAAGTCCTCCGGGACAGGGTTATCTGGGGCCAACGTCCTGACTTTC
TRBJ1-5,.,TRBV11-2,TRBD1,CASSSSSTGNQPQHF,TGTGCCAGCAGCTCATCTTCGACAGGGAATCAGCCCCAGCATTTT
TRBJ1-2,.,TRBV5-1,.,CASSLSLNYGYTF,TGCGCCAGCAGCTTGTCTCTTAACTATGGCTACACCTTC
TRBJ1-5,.,TRBV4-2,.,CASSTIQGNQPQHF,TGTGCCAGCAGCACAATTCAGGGGAATCAGCCCCAGCATTTT
TRBJ1-2,.,TRBV7-2,.,CASSLKQNYGYTF,TGTGCCAGCAGCTTAAAACAGAACTATGGCTACACCTTC
TRBJ2-2,.,TRBV7-6,.,CASSLSHGLLGTGELFF,TGTGCCAGCAGCTTATCACATGGACTACTAGGGACCGGGGAGCTGTTTTTT
TRBJ2-2,.,TRBV24-1,TRBD2,CATRTPTPGLAGGRGELFF,TGTGCCACCCGGACCCCGACCCCGGGACTAGCGGGGGGTAGGGGGGAGCTGTTTTTT
TRBJ1-4,once,TRBV19,TRBD1,CASSRGTAEKLFF,TGTGCCAGTAGTAGAGGGACAGCCGAAAAACTGTTTTTT
TRBJ1-1,.,TRBV5-1,.,CASSLSGGDTEAFF,TGCGCCAGCAGCTTGAGTGGCGGGGATACTGAAGCTTTCTTT
TRBJ2-3,once,TRBV10-3,.,CAISEPGRGPTDTQYF,TGTGCCATCAGTGAACCGGGTAGAGGGCCCACAGATACGCAGTATTTT
TRBJ2-7,.,TRBV19,.,CASSLQIGASYEQYF,TGTGCCAGTAGCCTTCAAATTGGGGCCTCCTACGAGCAGTACTTC
TRBJ1-3,once,TRBV15,.,CATSTPQRNTIYF,TGTGCCACCAGCACTCCGCAGAGAAACACCATATATTTT
TRBJ2-1,few,TRBV5-4,.,CASSLGAGEQFF,TGTGCCAGCAGCTTGGGTGCGGGTGAGCAGTTCTTC
TRBJ2-6,.,TRBV28,.,CASTLSGSGANVLTF,TGTGCCAGCACCCTCTCAGGCTCTGGGGCCAACGTCCTGACTTTC
TRBJ1-3,.,TRBV5-3,TRBD1,CARSLRDREDTIYF,TGTGCCAGAAGCTTGAGGGACAGGGAGGACACCATATATTTT
TRBJ2-5,.,TRBV9,TRBD2,CASSVAGSGRVETQYF,TGTGCCAGCAGCGTAGCGGGTAGCGGGAGGGTCGAGACCCAGTACTTC
TRBJ2-7,.,TRBV5-1,.,CASSLEPSSYEQYF,TGCGCCAGCAGCTTGGAACCGAGCTCCTACGAGCAGTACTTC
TRBJ1-2,.,TRBV7-2,.,CASSLSPSGAIGYTF,TGTGCCAGCAGCTTAAGTCCGTCAGGGGCGATTGGCTACACCTTC
TRBJ2-3,.,TRBV13,TRBD2,CASSPGLADTQYF,TGTGCCAGCAGCCCCGGACTAGCGGATACGCAGTATTTT
TRBJ1-6,.,TRBV5-4,.,CASSLAGWGVTPLHF,TGTGCCAGCAGCTTGGCGGGGTGGGGGGTAACACCCCTCCACTTT
TRBJ2-5,.,TRBV5-4,TRBD1,CASTAKPGQQETQYF,TGTGCCAGCACCGCCAAACCGGGACAGCAAGAGACCCAGTACTTC
TRBJ2-2,.,TRBV28,.,CASSWAPGELFF,TGTGCCAGCAGCTGGGCCCCTGGGGAGCTGTTTTTT
TRBJ2-3,.,TRBV4-2,.,CASSQDPTAQYF,TGTGCCAGCAGCCAAGATCCAACGGCGCAGTATTTT
TRBJ2-3,.,TRBV6-5,TRBD2,CASSYFSGSATDTQYF,TGTGCCAGCAGTTACTTTAGCGGGAGCGCCACAGATACGCAGTATTTT
TRBJ1-5,once,TRBV5-6,.,CASSSGEYQPQHF,TGTGCCAGCAGCTCCGGAGAGTATCAGCCCCAGCATTTT
TRBJ2-1,.,TRBV7-9,TRBD2,CASSLRSGSFGQFF,TGTGCCAGCAGCTTACGAAGCGGGAGCTTTGGACAGTTCTTC
TRBJ1-1,.,TRBV5-5,.,CASSLAAIDTEAFF,TGTGCCAGCAGCTTGGCAGCGATCGACACTGAAGCTTTCTTT
TRBJ2-5,.,TRBV7-2,.,CASSLEIGGRTQYF,TGTGCCAGCAGCTTAGAGATCGGGGGGCGGACCCAGTACTTC
TRBJ1-1,.,TRBV30,.,CAWRFPGVGNTEAFF,TGTGCCTGGAGGTTCCCAGGGGTCGGGAACACTGAAGCTTTCTTT
TRBJ1-4,.,TRBV28,.,CASISGLGKLFF,TGTGCCAGCATTTCAGGGTTGGGGAAACTGTTTTTT
TRBJ1-1,few,TRBV28,.,CASSPTPGTEAFF,TGTGCCAGCAGCCCAACGCCGGGCACTGAAGCTTTCTTT
TRBJ2-5,.,TRBV24-1,TRBD1,CATSPGQGAGETQYF,TGTGCCACCAGTCCGGGACAGGGGGCGGGAGAGACCCAGTACTTC
TRBJ2-5,.,TRBV24-1,TRBD2,CATSATSAQETQYF,TGTGCCACCAGTGCGACTAGCGCCCAAGAGACCCAGTACTTC
TRBJ2-3,.,TRBV2,.,CASSTSRADTQYF,TGTGCCAGCAGTACTAGCCGGGCAGATACGCAGTATTTT
TRBJ1-4,few,TRBV27,.,CASSRVSPQEKLFF,TGTGCCAGCAGTCGGGTTTCTCCCCAAGAAAAACTGTTTTTT
TRBJ1-5,few,TRBV7-2,.,CASSNRVVGQPQHF,TGTGCCAGCAGCAACAGGGTGGTTGGTCAGCCCCAGCATTTT
TRBJ2-7,.,TRBV10-3,TRBD2,CAISPTSEYTYEQYF,TGTGCCATCAGCCCTACTAGCGAATACACCTACGAGCAGTACTTC
TRBJ2-1,.,TRBV24-1,TRBD2,CATSDPGTSGGLNYNEQFF,TGTGCCACCAGTGATCCCGGGACTAGCGGGGGGTTGAACTACAATGAGCAGTTCTTC
TRBJ2-3,.,TRBV23-1,TRBD1,CASSHLGQGATDTQYF,TGCGCCAGCAGTCACCTAGGACAGGGGGCAACAGATACGCAGTATTTT
TRBJ1-1,.,TRBV3-1/TRBV3-2,TRBD1,CARLPITGGEEKAFF,TGTGCCAGACTACCAATAACAGGGGGCGAAGAGAAAGCTTTCTTT
TRBJ1-5,.,TRBV28,.,CASSLGAGDKPQHF,TGTGCCAGCAGTTTGGGGGCAGGGGATAAACCCCAGCATTTT